The entry below describes one T cell receptor (beta chain). The antigen is undetermined. Patients had received no treatment of any kind before thyroid surgery. This CDR3 spans 17 amino acids. The V and J ends lost 0 bases and 0 bases, in that order; junction bases with no gene match: 6. Germline values: CDR1 SGHDN, CDR2 FVKESK. This entry belongs to a study of metastatic and nonmetastatic thyroid tumors. Study at large: Blood and tumor or nodule tissue repertoires from malignant and benign thyroid patients were compared. General observations from the study: Reports indicated that malignant thyroid tumors showed significantly higher TCR beta diversity than benign nodules did, in blood and tumor.

In the authors' methods: A distant-metastasis classifier for papillary thyroid cancer was built using CDR3 differences across clinicopathological groups. MiXCR reprocessed the PCR reads for TCRdb. The V and J calls were not made by the authors but by TCRdb's processing. The top ten clones hold approximately 16% of a sample with over 50,000 clones, more than 25% of them seen once. The sample comprised blood. The sequence was collected from a female donor with papillary thyroid cancer or a benign thyroid nodule (not recorded which). Some clones in this sample may be carry-over from other donors' samples. The V and J genes are TRBV14 and TRBJ2-3; 7 bases agree with TRBD2. The CDR3 protein is CASSQDPAGSSTDTQYF. The CDR3 region has the DNA TGTGCCAGCAGCCAAGACCCAGCGGGGTCTAGCACAGATACGCAGTATTTT.